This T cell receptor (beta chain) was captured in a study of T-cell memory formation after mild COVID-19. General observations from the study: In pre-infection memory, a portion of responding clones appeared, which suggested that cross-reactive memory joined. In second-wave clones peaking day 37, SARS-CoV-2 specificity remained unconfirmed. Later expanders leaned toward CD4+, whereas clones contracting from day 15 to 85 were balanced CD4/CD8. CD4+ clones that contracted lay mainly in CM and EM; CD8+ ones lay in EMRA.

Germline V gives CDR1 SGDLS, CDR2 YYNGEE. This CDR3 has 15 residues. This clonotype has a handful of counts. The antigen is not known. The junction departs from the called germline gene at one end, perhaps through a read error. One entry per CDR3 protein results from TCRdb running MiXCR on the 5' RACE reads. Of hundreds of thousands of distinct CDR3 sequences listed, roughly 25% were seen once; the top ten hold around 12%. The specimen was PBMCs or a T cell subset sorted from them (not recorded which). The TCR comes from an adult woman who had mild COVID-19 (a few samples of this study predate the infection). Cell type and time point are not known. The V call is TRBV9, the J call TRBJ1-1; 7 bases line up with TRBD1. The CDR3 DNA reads TGTGCCAGCACCGAGGGAGGGGGCATGAACACTGAAGCTTTATTT. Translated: CASTEGGGMNTEALF.